This T cell receptor (beta chain) is from a study of cytomegalovirus exposure and HLA in healthy donors. PCR was performed using 60 Vbeta and 13 Jbeta primers. Repertoires were generated with immunoSEQ multiplex PCR, while TCRdb's copy carries only in-frame clones and drops some. Seen here are around 160,000 clones, about 75% observed once, and the top ten hold about 8%. This clone was seen once. V was pared by 10 bases and J by 2 bases, with 5 bases between. CDR3 length: 10 residues. CDR1 SEHNR and CDR2 FQNEAQ come from the germline V gene (reference sequence). This TCR came from a woman in her 40s in good health and CMV-seropositive. This chain connects TRBV7-9 to TRBJ1-1; D is uncertain. The sequenced material came from PBMCs. As DNA, the CDR3 is TGTGCCATCCGTAACACTGAAGCTTTCTTT. As protein: CAIRNTEAFF.